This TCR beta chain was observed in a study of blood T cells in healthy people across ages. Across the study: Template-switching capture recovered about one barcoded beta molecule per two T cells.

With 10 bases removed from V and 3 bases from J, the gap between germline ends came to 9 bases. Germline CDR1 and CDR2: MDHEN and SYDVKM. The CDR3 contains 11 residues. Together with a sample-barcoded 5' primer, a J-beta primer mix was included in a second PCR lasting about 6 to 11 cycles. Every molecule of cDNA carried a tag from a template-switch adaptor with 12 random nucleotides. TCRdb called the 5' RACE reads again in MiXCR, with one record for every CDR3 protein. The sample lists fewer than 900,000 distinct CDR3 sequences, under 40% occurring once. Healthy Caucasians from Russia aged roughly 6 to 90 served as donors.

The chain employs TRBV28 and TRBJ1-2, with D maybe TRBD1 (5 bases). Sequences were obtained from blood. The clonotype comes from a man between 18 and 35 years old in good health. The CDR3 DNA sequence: TGTGCCATAGGCAGGGACTATGGCTACACCTTC. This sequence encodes CAIGRDYGYTF.